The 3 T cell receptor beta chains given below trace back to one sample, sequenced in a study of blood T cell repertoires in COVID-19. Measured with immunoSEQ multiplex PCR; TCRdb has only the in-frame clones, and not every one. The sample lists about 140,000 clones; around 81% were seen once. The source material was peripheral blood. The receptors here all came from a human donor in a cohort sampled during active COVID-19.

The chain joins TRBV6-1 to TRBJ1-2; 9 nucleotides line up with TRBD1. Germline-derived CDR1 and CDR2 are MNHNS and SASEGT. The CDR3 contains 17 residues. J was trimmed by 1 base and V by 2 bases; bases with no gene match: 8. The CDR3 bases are TGTGCCAGCAGTGAAAGAATCGGGACAGGGTTTAACTATGGCTACACCTTC. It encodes CASSERIGTGFNYGYTF.

CDR3 DNA: TGTGCCAGCAGCCAAACAAGTTCTGGAAACACCATATATTTT. Translated, it gives CASSQTSSGNTIYF. V usage is TRBV6-5 and J usage is TRBJ1-3, with unresolved D. Germline CDR1 reads MNHEY; CDR2 reads SVGAGI. V lost 6 bases, J lost 1 base, and 10 bases lay in between. There are 14 residues in the CDR3.

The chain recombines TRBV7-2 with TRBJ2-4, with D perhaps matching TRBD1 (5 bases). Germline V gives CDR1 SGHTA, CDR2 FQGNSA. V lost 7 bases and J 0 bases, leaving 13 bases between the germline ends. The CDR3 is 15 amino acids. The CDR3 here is CASKNRQSAKNIQYF. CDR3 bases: TGTGCCAGCAAAAACCGACAGTCAGCCAAAAACATTCAGTACTTC. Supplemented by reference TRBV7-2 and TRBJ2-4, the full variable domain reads GAGVSQSPSNKVTEKGKDVELRCDPISGHTALYWYRQSLGQGLEFLIYFQGNSAPDKSGLPSDRFSAERTGGSVSTLTIQRTQQEDSAVYLCASKNRQSAKNIQYFGAGTRLSVL.